This passage covers 15 T cell receptor beta chains from one sample sequenced in a study of CD8 T cells in ankylosing spondylitis. General study findings and limits: Characteristic of ankylosing spondylitis blood, it appeared, was a TCR beta motif comprising about eight highly homologous variants.

Antigen specificity for these receptors is unknown. TCRdb redid the calling of the 5' RACE reads with MiXCR, one entry per CDR3 protein. Among fewer than 550,000 distinct CDR3 sequences listed, about 5% were seen once. The sample was blood, either unsorted or a sorted T cell fraction (not recorded which). The receptors were gathered from a male donor with ankylosing spondylitis.

In its sample, this clonotype was seen many times. The chain carries TRBV6-1 and TRBJ1-4, with a possible D match to TRBD1 (5 bases). Between the trimmed V and J ends, which lost 5 bases and 11 bases, there was a span of 21 bases. This CDR3 has 15 residues. Germline V lookup: CDR1 MNHNS, CDR2 SASEGT. This chain's CDR3 is CASSTLRAGFEKLFF. DNA of the CDR3: TGTGCCAGCAGTACACTCCGGGCAGGGTTCGAGAAACTGTTTTTT.

This clonotype occurred many times. The rearrangement uses TRBV10-3 and TRBJ2-7; D might be TRBD1 or TRBD2, each matching 5 bases. V was shortened by 4 bases and J by 6 bases, with 19 bases between the two germline ends. Per germline, CDR1 ENHRY and CDR2 SYGVKD. The CDR3 runs to 15 residues. CDR3 in amino acids: CAISGQSGVIAEQYF. For the CDR3, the DNA is TGTGCCATCAGTGGACAGTCCGGGGTTATCGCCGAGCAGTACTTC.

This clonotype was observed many times. The chain is built from TRBV12-3 or TRBV12-4 and TRBJ2-1; TRBD1 matches 8 bases. The CDR3 runs to 14 residues. After removal of 6 bases from V and 3 bases from J, the junction contained 4 bases not matched to a gene. The CDR3 region is CASRTGDFYNEQFF. Written as DNA, the CDR3 is TGTGCCAGCAGGACAGGGGATTTCTACAATGAGCAGTTCTTC.

This clonotype was picked up many times. The chain joins TRBV12-3 or TRBV12-4 to TRBJ1-2; tentatively, D is TRBD1 (5 bases). The CDR3 runs 14 residues. V lost 5 bases, J lost 2 bases, and 12 bases lay in between. The CDR3 spells CASSPRGRNYGYTF. In DNA form, the CDR3 reads TGTGCCAGCAGTCCCCGGGGACGGAACTATGGCTACACCTTC.

This clonotype has just a few counts. This chain connects TRBV6-2 or TRBV6-3 to TRBJ1-5; 10 nucleotides match TRBD1. The CDR3 consists of 16 residues. Germline lookup yields CDR1 MNHEY and CDR2 SVGEGT. The V gene end was trimmed by 4 bases and the J gene end by 5 bases; junction bases not matched to a gene: 8. CDR3 residues: CASSWDSGTGDQPQHF. Here the CDR3 DNA reads TGTGCCAGCAGTTGGGACTCCGGGACAGGGGATCAGCCCCAGCATTTT.

The table lists this clonotype with a few counts. This chain connects TRBV12-3 or TRBV12-4 to TRBJ1-2; D gene uncertain. V lost 3 bases to trimming and J lost 0 bases, with 11 bases between them. This CDR3 is built from 15 residues. The CDR3 DNA follows: TGTGCCAGCAGTTTTGGCCCTCGTTCTAACTATGGCTACACCTTC. Protein: CASSFGPRSNYGYTF.

Ten or more counts support this clonotype. The gene calls are TRBV13 and TRBJ2-1; possible D gene TRBD2, 6 bases. CDR1 and CDR2 (germline): PRHDT, FYEKMQ (reference sequence). There are 12 residues in the CDR3. V was trimmed by 6 bases and J by 9 bases, leaving 12 bases between them. The CDR3 region is CASRVRAGEQFF. CDR3 sequence (DNA): TGTGCCAGCAGAGTTCGAGCGGGTGAGCAGTTCTTC.

This clonotype was detected ten times or more. The CDR3 protein is CSAIRQGQLGGYTF. The DNA for the CDR3 is TGCAGTGCTATCCGACAGGGGCAACTTGGTGGCTACACCTTC. The rearrangement links TRBV20-1 to TRBJ1-2, with TRBD1 matching 8 bases. J was trimmed by 7 bases and V by 4 bases; bases with no gene match: 11. This CDR3 is 14 amino acids long. In germline, CDR1 is DFQATT, CDR2 SNEGSKA (reference sequence).

To note about this clonotype: Just one base apart from a much larger clone, this may be a read error. The J gene is TRBJ1-2, the V gene TRBV5-6, with no clear D. This CDR3 comprises 14 residues. Trimming removed 3 bases at V and 14 bases at J, with 23 bases between. Germline CDR1 and CDR2: SGHDT and YYEEEE. This CDR3 is CASSSGIGYPPKTF. CDR3 sequence (DNA): TGTGCCAGCAGCTCTGGGATAGGGTACCCCCCTAAAACCTTC.

This clonotype was recorded at least ten times. The chain links TRBV24-1 to TRBJ2-1; D possibly corresponds to TRBD1 (5 bases). Germline CDR1 and CDR2: KGHDR and SFDVKD. The CDR3 contains 14 residues. V was cut by 4 bases and J by 8 bases, with 14 bases left in between. The DNA for the CDR3 is TGTGCCACCAGTGAAGGGGCCGGAGCTGATGAGCAGTTCTTC. Amino acid sequence: CATSEGAGADEQFF.

This clonotype was seen at least ten times. This chain links TRBV12-3 or TRBV12-4 with TRBJ1-2; 7 bases are a match to TRBD1. Trimming cost V 5 bases and J 0 bases; bases outside gene matches: 9. The CDR3 sequence is 16 residues long. CDR3 sequence: CASSPGQAVANYGYTF. For the CDR3, the DNA is TGTGCCAGCAGTCCAGGACAGGCCGTTGCTAACTATGGCTACACCTTC.

This clonotype came up a few times. The chain links TRBV5-1 to TRBJ1-2, with D tentatively TRBD1 (5 bases). There are 13 residues in the CDR3. Germline V gives CDR1 SGHRS, CDR2 YFSETQ. With 0 bases removed from V and 8 bases from J, the gap between germline ends came to 11 bases. The CDR3 loop reads CASSLVNGDGYTF. The CDR3, as DNA: TGCGCCAGCAGCTTGGTAAACGGGGACGGCTACACCTTC.

This clonotype was seen many times. The rearrangement links TRBV25-1 to TRBJ2-7; unclear D gene. V lost 6 bases and J 7 bases, leaving 13 bases between the germline ends. This CDR3 comprises 12 residues. CDR1 is MGHDK, CDR2 SYGVNS, per germline. The CDR3 nucleotides are TGTGCCAGCAGAAGCCGAGAGTGGGAGCAGTACTTC. This translates into CASRSREWEQYF.

Remarks on this clonotype: A much larger clone lies one base from this, so it may be a read error. The chain employs TRBV20-1 and TRBJ2-5; D may correspond to TRBD1 or TRBD2 (5 bases each). Germline assignment: CDR1 DFQATT and CDR2 SNEGSKA (reference sequence). Trimming removed 2 bases at V and 2 bases at J, with 9 bases between. The CDR3 is 13 amino acids. The CDR3 protein is CSARSGPQETQYF. The CDR3 nucleotides are TGCAGTGCTAGATCGGGGCCACAAGAGACCCAGTACTTC.

The table lists this clonotype with a few counts. The rearrangement uses TRBV21-1 and TRBJ2-3. TRBV21-1 represents a pseudogene. The CDR3 sequence is 16 residues long. In DNA form, the CDR3 reads TGTGCCAGCAGCAAAGCACGGGTCTCACCTGCAGATACGCAGTATTTT. Amino acid sequence: CASSKARVSPADTQYF.